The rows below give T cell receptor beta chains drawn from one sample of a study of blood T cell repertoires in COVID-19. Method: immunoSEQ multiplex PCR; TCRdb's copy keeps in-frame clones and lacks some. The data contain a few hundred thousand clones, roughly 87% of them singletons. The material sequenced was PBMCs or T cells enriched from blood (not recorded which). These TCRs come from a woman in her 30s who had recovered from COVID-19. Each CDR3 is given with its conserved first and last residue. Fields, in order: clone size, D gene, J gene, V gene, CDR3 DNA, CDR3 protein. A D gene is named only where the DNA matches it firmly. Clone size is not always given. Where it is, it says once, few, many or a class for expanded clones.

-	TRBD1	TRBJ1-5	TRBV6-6	TGTGCCAGCAGGACAGGGGCCTGGCCCCAGCATTTT	CASRTGAWPQHF
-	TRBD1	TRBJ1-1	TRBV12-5	TGTGCTAGTGGTTTGACTCGGGACAGGGGGCGGAGGGGGACTGAAGCTTTCTTT	CASGLTRDRGRRGTEAFF
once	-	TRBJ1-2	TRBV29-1	TGCAGCGTTGAAGACCGGACAGCTAACTATGGCTACACCTTC	CSVEDRTANYGYTF
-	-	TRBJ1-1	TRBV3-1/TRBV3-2	TGTGCCAGCAGCCAAGATCCTCAGGGACTAATGAACACTGAAGCTTTCTTT	CASSQDPQGLMNTEAFF
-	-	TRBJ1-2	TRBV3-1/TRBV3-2	TGTGCCAGCAGCCTAGGGTCCGGACAGAGGAGAAACTATGGCTACACCTTC	CASSLGSGQRRNYGYTF
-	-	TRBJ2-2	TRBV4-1	TGCGCCAGCAGCCACCCTATGGGGGCGGAGACCGGGGAGCTGTTTTTT	CASSHPMGAETGELFF
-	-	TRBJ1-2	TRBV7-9	TGTGCCAGCAGCTTAGCAGGACACCTTGAAGGCTACACCTTC	CASSLAGHLEGYTF
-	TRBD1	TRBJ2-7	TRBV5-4	TGTGCCAGCAGCACGGGACAGGGCCCCTACGAGCAGTACTTC	CASSTGQGPYEQYF
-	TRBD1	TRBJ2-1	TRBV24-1	TGTGCCACCAGTGATGTCGACAGGGGAAATGAGCAGTTCTTC	CATSDVDRGNEQFF
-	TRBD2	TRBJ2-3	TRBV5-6	TGTGCCAGCAGCTCCCGACTAGCGGGAGGGGATACGCAGTATTTT	CASSSRLAGGDTQYF
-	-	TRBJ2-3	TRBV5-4	TGTGCCAGCAGCTTTGGGGGCGTGTTTTTAACAGATACGCAGTATTTT	CASSFGGVFLTDTQYF
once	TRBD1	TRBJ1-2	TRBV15	TGTGCCACCAGCAGAGTGGCAGGGGGCAACTATGGCTACACCTTC	CATSRVAGGNYGYTF
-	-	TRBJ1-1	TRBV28	TGTGCCAGCAGAATAGGAGGGGAGTCTGAAGCTTTCTTT	CASRIGGESEAFF
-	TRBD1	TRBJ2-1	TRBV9	TGTGCCAGCAGCCTAGGGGGCAACTATAACAATGAGCAGTTCTTC	CASSLGGNYNNEQFF
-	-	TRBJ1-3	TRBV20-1	TGCAGTGCTAGTACAGGGTTTGGCTCTGGAAACACCATATATTTT	CSASTGFGSGNTIYF
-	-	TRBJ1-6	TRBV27	TGTGCCAGCAGTCCCTTTCCGGGGGGCAGGAATTCACCCCTCCACTTT	CASSPFPGGRNSPLHF
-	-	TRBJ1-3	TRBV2	TGTGCCAGCAGTCGGCCGAGCGACTCTGGAAACACCATATATTTT	CASSRPSDSGNTIYF
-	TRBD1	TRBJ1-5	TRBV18	TGTGCCAGCTCACCTGGACAGGGGGCATCCAATCAGCCCCAGCATTTT	CASSPGQGASNQPQHF
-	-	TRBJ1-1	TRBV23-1	TGCGCCAGCAGTCGGCGTCAGGGCGAAGAAAGCAACACTGAAGCTTTCTTT	CASSRRQGEESNTEAFF
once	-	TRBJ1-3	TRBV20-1	TGCAGTGCAGACAGCGGAAACACCATATATTTT	CSADSGNTIYF
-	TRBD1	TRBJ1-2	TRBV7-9	TGTGCCAGCAGCTTAGGTGGGACAGGGGACGACTATGGCTACACCTTC	CASSLGGTGDDYGYTF
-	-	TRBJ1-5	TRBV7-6	TGTGCCAGCAGCGTGGGTTGTCAGGGTGGCGAACACAATCAGCCCCAGCATTTT	CASSVGCQGGEHNQPQHF
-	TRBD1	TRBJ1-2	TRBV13	TGTGCCAGCAGCACTCGGACAGGCTATGGCTACACCTTC	CASSTRTGYGYTF
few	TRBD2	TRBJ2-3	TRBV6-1	TGTGCCAGCAGTGAGGGACTAGAGCCCACAGATACGCAGTATTTT	CASSEGLEPTDTQYF
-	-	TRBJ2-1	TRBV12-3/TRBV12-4	TGTGCCAGCAGTTTCCAGATAAACAATGAGCAGTTCTTC	CASSFQINNEQFF
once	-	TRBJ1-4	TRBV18	TGTGCCAGCTCTACGGGGTTGGATGAAAAACTGTTTTTT	CASSTGLDEKLFF
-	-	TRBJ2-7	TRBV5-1	TGCGCCAGCAGCCCGCAGGGGTACGAGCAGTACTTC	CASSPQGYEQYF
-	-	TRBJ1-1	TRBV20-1	TGCAGTGCTTCTGGCCGGGTTGAAGCTTTCTTT	CSASGRVEAFF
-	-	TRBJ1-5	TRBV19	TGTGCCAGTAGTATAGGACAGGAAAATCAGCCCCAGCATTTT	CASSIGQENQPQHF
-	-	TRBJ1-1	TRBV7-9	TGTGCCAGCAGCCAGTCGGGACAGAACACTGAAGCTTTCTTT	CASSQSGQNTEAFF
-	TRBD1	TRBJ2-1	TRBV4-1	TGCGCCAGCACATCGGACAGGAACAATGAGCAGTTCTTC	CASTSDRNNEQFF
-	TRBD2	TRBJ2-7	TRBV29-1	TGCAGCGTTGAAGGAGTAGCGGGATATAGGTCCTACGAGCAGTACTTC	CSVEGVAGYRSYEQYF
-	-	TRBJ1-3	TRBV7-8	TGTGCCAGCAGCTTAGAAGGCAGGGGAAACACCATATATTTT	CASSLEGRGNTIYF
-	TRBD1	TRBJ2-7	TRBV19	TGTGCCAGTAGTTTCCCGGGACAGGGCCGGGACGAGCAGTACTTC	CASSFPGQGRDEQYF
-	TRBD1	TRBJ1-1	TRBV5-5	TGTGCCAGCAGCTTATACAGGGGCACTGAAGCTTTCTTT	CASSLYRGTEAFF
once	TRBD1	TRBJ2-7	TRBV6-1	TGTGCCAGCAGTGAAGTCATGCGTTGGGGACAGGGTCTTTACGAGCAGTACTTC	CASSEVMRWGQGLYEQYF
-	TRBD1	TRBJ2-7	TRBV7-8	TGTGCCAGCAGCCCCTCTCGGACAGGGGCCTACGAGCAGTACTTC	CASSPSRTGAYEQYF
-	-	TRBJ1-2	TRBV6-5	TGTGCCAGCAGTTACTCCGGGGGGGCTCTACATGGCTACACCTTC	CASSYSGGALHGYTF
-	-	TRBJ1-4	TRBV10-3	TGTGCCATCAGTGAGTCGACGGGAGCAACTAATGAAAAACTGTTTTTT	CAISESTGATNEKLFF
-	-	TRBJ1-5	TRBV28	TGTGCCAGCAGTTTGGGGGCTTTGGGCCAGCCCCAGCATTTT	CASSLGALGQPQHF
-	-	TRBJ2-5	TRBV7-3	TGTGCCAGCAGCTTAACTGCTCGGGGGGCCTACCAAGAGACCCAGTACTTC	CASSLTARGAYQETQYF
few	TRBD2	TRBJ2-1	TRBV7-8	TGTGCCAGCAGCTTAATCGCGGGGACTAGCGGGGGAGGTGAGCAGTTCTTC	CASSLIAGTSGGGEQFF
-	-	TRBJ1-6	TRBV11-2	TGTGCCAGCAGCTTAGAGGTGACAACAGGATCACCCCTCCACTTT	CASSLEVTTGSPLHF
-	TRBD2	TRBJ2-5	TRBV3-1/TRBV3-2	TGTGCCAGCACTCGACTAGCGGGGCTGGAGACCCAGTACTTC	CASTRLAGLETQYF
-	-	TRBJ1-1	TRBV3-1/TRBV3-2	TGTGCCAGCAGCCAAGGAGTACGGGGCACTGAAGCTTTCTTT	CASSQGVRGTEAFF